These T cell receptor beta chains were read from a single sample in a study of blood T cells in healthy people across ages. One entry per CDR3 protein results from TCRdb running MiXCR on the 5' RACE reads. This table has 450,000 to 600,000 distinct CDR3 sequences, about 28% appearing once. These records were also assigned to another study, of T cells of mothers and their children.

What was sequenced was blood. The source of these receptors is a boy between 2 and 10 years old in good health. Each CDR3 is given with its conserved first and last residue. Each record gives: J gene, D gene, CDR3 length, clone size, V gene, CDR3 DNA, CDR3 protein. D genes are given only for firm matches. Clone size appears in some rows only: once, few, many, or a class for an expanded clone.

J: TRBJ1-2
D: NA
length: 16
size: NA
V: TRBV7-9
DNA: TGTGCCAGCAGCTTAGGTCCCAGGGGAGGGAACTATGGCTACACCTTC
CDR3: CASSLGPRGGNYGYTF

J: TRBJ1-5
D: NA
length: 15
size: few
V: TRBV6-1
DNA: TGTGCCAGCAGTGAACTGTACCGCTTCAATCAGCCCCAGCATTTT
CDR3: CASSELYRFNQPQHF

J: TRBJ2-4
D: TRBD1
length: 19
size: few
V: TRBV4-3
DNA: TGCGCCAGCAGCCCCCAGGGACAGGGTGTGGGGTCGGCCAAAAACATTCAGTACTTC
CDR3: CASSPQGQGVGSAKNIQYF

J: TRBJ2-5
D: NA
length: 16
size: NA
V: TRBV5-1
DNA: TGCGCCAGCAGCCCCTTGGGAGGCGGAAACCAAGAGACCCAGTACTTC
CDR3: CASSPLGGGNQETQYF

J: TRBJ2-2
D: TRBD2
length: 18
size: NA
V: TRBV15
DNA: TGTGCCACCAGCAGAAAAAGGACTAGCGGGAGTAGCACCGGGGAGCTGTTTTTT
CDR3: CATSRKRTSGSSTGELFF

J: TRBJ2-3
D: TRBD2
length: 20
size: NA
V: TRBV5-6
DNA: TGTGCCAGCAGCTTGCGCAGGGCCTCTACTAGCGGGGCTAGCACAGATACGCAGTATTTT
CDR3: CASSLRRASTSGASTDTQYF

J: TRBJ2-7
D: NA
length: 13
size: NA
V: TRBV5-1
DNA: TGCGCCAGCAGCTCTCCAGGGAGCGACGAGCAGTACTTC
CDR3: CASSSPGSDEQYF

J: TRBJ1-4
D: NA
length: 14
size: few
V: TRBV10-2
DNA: TGCGCCAGTGTAAGCGGTGGGACTAATGAAAAACTGTTTTTT
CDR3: CASVSGGTNEKLFF

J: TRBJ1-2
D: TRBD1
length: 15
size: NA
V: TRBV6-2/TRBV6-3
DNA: TGTGCCAGCAGTTACCCGGGACAGGCTAACTATGGCCACACCTTC
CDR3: CASSYPGQANYGHTF

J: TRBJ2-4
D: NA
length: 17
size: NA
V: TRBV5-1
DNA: TGCGCCAGCTCCGATACCTTAACAGGGGAGGACAAAAACATTCAGTACTTC
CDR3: CASSDTLTGEDKNIQYF

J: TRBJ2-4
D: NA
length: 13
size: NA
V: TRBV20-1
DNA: TGCAGTGCTAACCCGAGACAGTTAAACATTCAGTACTTC
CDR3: CSANPRQLNIQYF

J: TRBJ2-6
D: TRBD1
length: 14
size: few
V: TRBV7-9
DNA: TGTGCCAGCAGCTGGGACAGATTGGGAAACGTCCTGACTTTC
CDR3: CASSWDRLGNVLTF

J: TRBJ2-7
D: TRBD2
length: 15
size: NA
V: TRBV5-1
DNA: TGCGCCAGCAGCTTGGGGACTAGCGGAGGCGACGAGCAGTACTTC
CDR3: CASSLGTSGGDEQYF

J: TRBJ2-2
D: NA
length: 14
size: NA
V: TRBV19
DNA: TGTGCCAGTAGTATCAAAGGGGGGACCGGGGAGCTGTTTTTT
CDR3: CASSIKGGTGELFF

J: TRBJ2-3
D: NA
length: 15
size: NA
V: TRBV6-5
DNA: TGTGCCAGCAGTTACCAACTAGCCGGCACAGATACGCAGTATTTT
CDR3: CASSYQLAGTDTQYF

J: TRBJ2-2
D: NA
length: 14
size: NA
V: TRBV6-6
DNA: TGTGCCAGCAGTATAGGACAGAACACCGGGGAGCTGTTTTTT
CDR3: CASSIGQNTGELFF

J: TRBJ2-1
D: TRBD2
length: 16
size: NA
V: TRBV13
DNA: TGTGCCAGCAGCCACCGAACTAGCGGGAGGGCCAATGAGCAGTTCTTC
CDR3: CASSHRTSGRANEQFF

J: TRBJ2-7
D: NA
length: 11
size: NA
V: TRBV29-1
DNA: TGCAGCGTTGCGGCAGGGAACGAGCAGTACTTC
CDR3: CSVAAGNEQYF

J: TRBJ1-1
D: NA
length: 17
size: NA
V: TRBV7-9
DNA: TGTGCCAGCAGCCCCTTGGGTCTAACAGGCCAGAACACTGAAGCTTTCTTT
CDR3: CASSPLGLTGQNTEAFF

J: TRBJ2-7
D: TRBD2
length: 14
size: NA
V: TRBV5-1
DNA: TGCGCCAGCAGCCGTAGCGGGGACTCCTACGAGCAGTACTTC
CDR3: CASSRSGDSYEQYF

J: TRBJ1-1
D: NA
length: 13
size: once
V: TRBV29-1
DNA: TGCAGCGTTGACCCAGGCTCTAACACTGAAGCTTTCTTT
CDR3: CSVDPGSNTEAFF

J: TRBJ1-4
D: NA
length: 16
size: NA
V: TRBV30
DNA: TGTGCCTGGAGTACGAGTAGAACAACGGGTAATGAAAAACTGTTTTTT
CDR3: CAWSTSRTTGNEKLFF

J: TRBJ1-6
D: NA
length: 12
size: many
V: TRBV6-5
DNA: TGTGCCAGCAGCCGTAGACAGTCACCCCTCCACTTT
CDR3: CASSRRQSPLHF

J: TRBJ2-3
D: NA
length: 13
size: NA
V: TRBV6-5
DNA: TGTGCCAGCAGAACACCCTTAACAGATACGCAGTATTTT
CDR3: CASRTPLTDTQYF

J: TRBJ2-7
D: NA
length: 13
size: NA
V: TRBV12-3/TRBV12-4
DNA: TGTGCCAGCAGCCCCGGGACAGCGGGCGAGCAGTACTTC
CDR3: CASSPGTAGEQYF

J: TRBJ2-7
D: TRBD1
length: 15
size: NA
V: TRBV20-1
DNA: TGCAGTGCTAGAGATCCGGACAGGGGCCACGACGAGCAGTACTTC
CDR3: CSARDPDRGHDEQYF

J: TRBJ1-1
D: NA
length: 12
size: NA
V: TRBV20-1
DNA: TGCAGTGCTAGTGTCGGGATGACTGAAGCTTTCTTT
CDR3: CSASVGMTEAFF

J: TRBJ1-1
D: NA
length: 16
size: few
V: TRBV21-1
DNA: TGTGCCAGCAGCAAAACGACCCCCAGGGGGGGCACTGAAGCTTTCTTT
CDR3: CASSKTTPRGGTEAFF